This entry concerns a single TCR beta chain. Its specificity is unknown. This entry is derived from a study of neoadjuvant nivolumab and ipilimumab in lung cancer. General study points: Pathologic regression was not significantly tied to TCR clonality. From pretherapy to surgery, tumor richness and clonality rose with dual therapy. Resected-tumor TCR richness correlated positively with pretherapy blood richness. Compared with tumor-adjacent uninvolved lung, resected tumors showed greater richness and clonality.

Trimming took 3 bases from V and 5 from J; bases not matched to a gene: 7. This CDR3 is 15 amino acids long. Germline V gene lookup returns CDR1 MNHNS and CDR2 SASEGT. Only in-frame clones appear in the TCRdb table, and some are missing; sequencing was by immunoSEQ multiplex PCR. The sample lists 40,000 to 60,000 clones; around 89% were seen once. The chain joins TRBV6-1 to TRBJ1-2; 9 bases are a match to TRBD1. The specimen was blood, collected before neoadjuvant nivolumab, alone or with ipilimumab. This receptor was identified in an adult with non-small cell lung cancer. Some clones in this sample may be carry-over from other donors' samples. The CDR3 loop is CASSDVQGARYGYTF. In DNA, the CDR3 is TGTGCCAGCAGTGACGTACAGGGGGCCAGGTATGGCTACACCTTC.